In this sample, the clone carrying this T cell receptor beta chain turned up a few times. Its cognate antigen is unknown. Germline V gene data show CDR1 as SEHNR and CDR2 as FQNEAQ (reference sequence). V shed 9 bases and J shed 4 bases, with 16 bases lying between them. CDR3 length: 14 amino acids. A universal primer binding site was introduced by template switching. The final cDNA contained unique molecular identifiers. One entry per CDR3 protein results from TCRdb running MiXCR on the 5' RACE reads. The sample lists roughly 720,000 distinct CDR3 sequences; roughly 18% were seen once. The data stem from a study of identical twins. The study's findings and limits: Recombination models fit unrelated individuals' TCR alpha sharing but underestimated twins'.

The same sample was also used in a study of T cells expressing NK-cell markers. That source adds: Among CD8+ T cells from about six donors, dominant NKG2C+ clonotypes accounted for 1.0-7.0%.

J is TRBJ2-1 and V is TRBV7-9; a weak D match, TRBD1 (6 bases). This receptor was obtained from a young woman in good health. The sample was PBMCs. The CDR3 protein is CASPPTGQYNEQFF. DNA for the CDR3: TGTGCCAGTCCCCCCACAGGGCAGTACAATGAGCAGTTCTTC.